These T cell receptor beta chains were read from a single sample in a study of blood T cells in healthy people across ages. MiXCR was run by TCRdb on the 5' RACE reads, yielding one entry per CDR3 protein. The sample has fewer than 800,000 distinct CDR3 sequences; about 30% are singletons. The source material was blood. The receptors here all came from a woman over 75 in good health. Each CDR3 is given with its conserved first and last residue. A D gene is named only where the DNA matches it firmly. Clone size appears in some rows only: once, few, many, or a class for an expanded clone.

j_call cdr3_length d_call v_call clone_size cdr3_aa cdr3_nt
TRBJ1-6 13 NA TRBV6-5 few CASRSGFYSPLHF TGTGCCAGCAGGTCCGGGTTTTATTCACCCCTCCACTTT
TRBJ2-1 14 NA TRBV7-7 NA CASSLDGRRNEQFF TGTGCTAGCAGCTTAGATGGCAGACGCAATGAGCAGTTCTTT
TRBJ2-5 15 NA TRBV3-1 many CASSLGGWAPETQYF TGTGCCAGCAGCCTAGGCGGGTGGGCCCCGGAGACCCAGTACTTC
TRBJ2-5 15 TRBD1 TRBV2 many CASSREGQGQETQYF TGTGCCAGCAGCCGGGAAGGACAGGGGCAAGAGACCCAGTACTTC
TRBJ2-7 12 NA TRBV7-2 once CASSFQQETRYF TGTGCCAGCAGCTTCCAACAAGAGACCCGGTACTTC
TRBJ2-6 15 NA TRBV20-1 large CSARGQTSGANVLTF TGCAGTGCTAGAGGGCAGACCTCTGGGGCCAACGTCCTGACTTTC
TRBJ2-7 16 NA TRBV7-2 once CASSLKGPLGKNEQYF TGTGCCAGCAGCTTAAAGGGGCCCCTCGGGAAGAACGAGCAGTACTTC
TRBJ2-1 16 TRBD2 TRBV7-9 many CASSPLGLARYNEQFF TGTGCCAGCAGCCCCCTAGGACTAGCGCGATACAATGAGCAGTTCTTC
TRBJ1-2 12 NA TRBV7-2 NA CASSLDGPGYTF TGTGCCAGCAGCTTAGACGGTCCTGGCTACACCTTC
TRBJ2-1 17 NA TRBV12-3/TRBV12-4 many CASSRGTELSSYNEQFF TGTGCCAGCAGTCGGGGTACGGAGTTGAGCTCCTACAATGAGCAGTTCTTC
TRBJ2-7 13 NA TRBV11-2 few CAGSLGHYNEQYF TGTGCCGGCAGCTTAGGACATTACAATGAGCAGTACTTC
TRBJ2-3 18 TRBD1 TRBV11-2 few CASSLTARKGAYTDTQYF TGTGCCAGCAGCTTGACCGCCAGGAAGGGGGCCTACACAGATACGCAGTATTTT
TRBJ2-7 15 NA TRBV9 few CASGGGGSSYNEQYF TGTGCCAGCGGGGGCGGGGGATCCTCCTACAATGAGCAGTACTTC
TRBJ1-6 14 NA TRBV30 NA CAWERDGSNSPLHF TGTGCCTGGGAGAGGGACGGGAGCAATTCACCCCTCCACTTT
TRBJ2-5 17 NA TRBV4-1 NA CASSRSEVSDLQETQYF TGCGCCAGCAGCCGAAGCGAAGTTAGCGACCTCCAAGAGACCCAGTACTTC
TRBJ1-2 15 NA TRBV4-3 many CASSQEGYRTYGYTF TGCGCCAGCAGCCAAGAGGGGTACAGGACCTATGGCTACACCTTC
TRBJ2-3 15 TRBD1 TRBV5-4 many CASSFWTGGVDTQYF TGTGCCAGCAGCTTCTGGACAGGGGGCGTAGATACGCAGTATTTT
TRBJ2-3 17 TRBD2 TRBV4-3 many CASSQNSGSGQPDTQYF TGCGCCAGCAGCCAGAATAGCGGGTCCGGCCAACCTGATACGCAGTATTTT
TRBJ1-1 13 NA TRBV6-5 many CASSYMSYTEAFF TGTGCCAGCAGTTACATGTCCTACACTGAAGCTTTCTTT
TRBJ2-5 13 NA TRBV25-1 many CASSFPSGETQYF TGTGCCAGCAGCTTCCCGAGCGGTGAGACCCAGTACTTC
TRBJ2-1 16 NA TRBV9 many CASSGEGGAHWYEQFF TGTGCCAGCAGCGGGGAGGGGGGGGCGCATTGGTATGAGCAGTTCTTC
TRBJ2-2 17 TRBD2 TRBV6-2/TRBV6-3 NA CASSRLAGGPGTGELFF TGTGCCAGCAGCAGACTAGCGGGGGGGCCTGGGACCGGGGAGCTGTTTTTT
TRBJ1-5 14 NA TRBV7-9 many CASSLEDSYQPQHF TGTGCCAGCAGCTTAGAGGACAGTTATCAGCCCCAGCATTTT
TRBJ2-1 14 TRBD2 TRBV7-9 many CASSPRERGNEQFF TGTGCCAGCAGCCCGAGGGAGCGGGGGAATGAGCAGTTCTTC
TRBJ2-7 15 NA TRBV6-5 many CASSYTIPGSYEQYF TGTGCCAGCAGTTATACTATTCCTGGGTCCTACGAGCAGTACTTC
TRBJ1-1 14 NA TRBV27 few CASSWGFMNTEAFF TGTGCCAGCAGCTGGGGATTCATGAACACTGAAGCTTTCTTT
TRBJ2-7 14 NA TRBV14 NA CACSQVTGTYEQYF TGTGCCTGCAGCCAGGTTACAGGAACCTACGAGCAGTACTTC
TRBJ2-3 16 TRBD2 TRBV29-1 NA CSVEKGAGPRTGTRYF TGCAGCGTTGAAAAGGGAGCGGGGCCCAGAACAGGTACGCGGTATTTT
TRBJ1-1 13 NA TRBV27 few CASKFREGNEAFF TGTGCCAGCAAGTTCAGGGAAGGGAATGAAGCTTTCTTT
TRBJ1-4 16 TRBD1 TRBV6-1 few CASSKVGYRGNEKLFF TGTGCCAGCAGTAAAGTCGGTTACAGGGGTAATGAAAAACTGTTTTTT
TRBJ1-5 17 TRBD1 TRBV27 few CASSLLGGRGSNQPQHF TGTGCCAGCAGTTTACTTGGAGGCAGGGGGTCTAATCAGCCCCAGCATTTT
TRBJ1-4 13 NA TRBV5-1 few CASSLEPNEKLFF TGCGCCAGCAGTTTGGAGCCTAATGAAAAACTGTTTTTT
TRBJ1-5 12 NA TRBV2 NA CASKIINQPQHF TGTGCCAGCAAGATAATCAATCAGCCCCAGCATTTT
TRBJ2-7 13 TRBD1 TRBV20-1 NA CSAHRGALGEQYF TGCAGTGCTCACAGGGGGGCGCTGGGAGAGCAGTACTTC
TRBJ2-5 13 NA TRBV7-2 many CASSPPTQETQYF TGTGCCAGCAGCCCCCCAACCCAAGAGACCCAGTACTTC
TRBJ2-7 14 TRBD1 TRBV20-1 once CSANLQGITYEQYF TGCAGTGCCAATCTACAGGGGATCACCTACGAGCAGTACTTC
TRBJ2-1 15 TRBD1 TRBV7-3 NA CASSVTGGGRDEQFF TGTGCCAGCAGCGTGACAGGGGGGGGACGGGATGAGCAGTTCTTC
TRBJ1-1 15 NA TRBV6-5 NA CASSHPREVNTEAFF TGTGCCAGCAGTCACCCCCGGGAGGTGAACACTGAAGCTTTCTTT
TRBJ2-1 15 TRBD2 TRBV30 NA CAWSVGGAAYNEQFF TGTGCCTGGAGTGTCGGGGGGGCTGCCTACAATGAGCAGTTCTTC
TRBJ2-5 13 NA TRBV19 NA CASGSAAQETQYF TGTGCCAGTGGTTCTGCCGCACAAGAGACCCAGTACTTC
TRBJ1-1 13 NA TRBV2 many CASSGGMNTEAFF TGTGCCAGCAGTGGCGGGATGAACACTGAAGCTTTCTTT
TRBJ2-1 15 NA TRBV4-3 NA CASSQAPWQGNEQFF TGCGCCAGCAGCCAAGCTCCTTGGCAGGGCAATGAGCAGTTCTTC
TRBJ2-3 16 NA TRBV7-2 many CASSLEGVRGTDTQYF TGTGCCAGCAGCTTAGAGGGGGTGAGAGGCACAGATACGCAGTATTTT
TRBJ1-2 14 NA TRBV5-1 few CASSLQGNDYGYTF TGCGCCAGCAGCTTGCAGGGTAACGACTATGGCTACACCTTC
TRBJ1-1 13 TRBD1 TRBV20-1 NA CSARGQVSSEAFF TGCAGTGCTAGGGGACAGGTCTCATCTGAAGCTTTCTTT
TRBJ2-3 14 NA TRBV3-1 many CASSHGDSTDTQYF TGTGCCAGCAGCCATGGGGACTCCACAGATACGCAGTATTTT
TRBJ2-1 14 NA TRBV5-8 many CASSAMTGRSEQFF TGTGCCAGCAGCGCCATGACAGGGAGGAGTGAGCAGTTCTTC
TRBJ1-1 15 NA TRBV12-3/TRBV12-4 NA CASSSNRQLNTEAFF TGTGCCAGCAGTAGTAACCGGCAGCTGAACACTGAAGCTTTCTTT
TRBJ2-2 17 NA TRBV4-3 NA CASSLGGGGGYTGELFF TGCGCCAGCAGCCTGGGTGGTGGGGGGGGCTACACCGGGGAGCTGTTTTTT
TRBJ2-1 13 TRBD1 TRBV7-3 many CASSSQGYNEQFF TGTGCCAGCAGCTCACAGGGGTACAATGAGCAGTTCTTC
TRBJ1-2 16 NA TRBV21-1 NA CASSNPPSERDYGYTF TGTGCCAGCAGCAACCCCCCCTCTGAGCGGGACTATGGCTACACCTTC
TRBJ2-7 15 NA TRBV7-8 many CASSLVAAGQGEQYF TGTGCCAGCAGCTTAGTCGCGGCAGGGCAGGGGGAGCAGTACTTC
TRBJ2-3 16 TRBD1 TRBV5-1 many CASRTAPGQITDTQYF TGCGCCAGCAGAACTGCTCCGGGACAGATCACAGATACGCAGTATTTT
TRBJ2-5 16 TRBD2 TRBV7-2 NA CASSLIGLEGQETQYF TGTGCCAGCAGCTTGATCGGACTAGAGGGCCAAGAGACCCAGTACTTC
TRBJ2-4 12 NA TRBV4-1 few CASSQDPDIQYF TGCGCCAGCAGCCAAGATCCGGACATTCAGTACTTC